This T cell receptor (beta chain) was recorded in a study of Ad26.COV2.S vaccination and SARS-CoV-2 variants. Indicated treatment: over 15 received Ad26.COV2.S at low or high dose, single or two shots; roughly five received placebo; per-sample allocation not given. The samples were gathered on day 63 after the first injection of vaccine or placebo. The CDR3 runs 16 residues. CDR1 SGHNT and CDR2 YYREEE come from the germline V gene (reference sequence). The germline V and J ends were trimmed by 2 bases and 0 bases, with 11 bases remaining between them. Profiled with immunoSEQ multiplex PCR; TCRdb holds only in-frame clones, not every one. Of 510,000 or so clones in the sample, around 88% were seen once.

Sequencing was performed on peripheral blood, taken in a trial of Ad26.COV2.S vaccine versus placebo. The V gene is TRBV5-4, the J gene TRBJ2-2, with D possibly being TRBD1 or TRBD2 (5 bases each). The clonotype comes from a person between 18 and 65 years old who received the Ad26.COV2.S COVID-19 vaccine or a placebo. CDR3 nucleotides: TGTGCCAGCAGCTTCCCGGGACGGACGAACACCGGGGAGCTGTTTTTT. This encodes CASSFPGRTNTGELFF.